Listed below are T cell receptor beta chains from one sample, sequenced in a study of beta chain features in type 1 diabetes. The protocol was immunoSEQ multiplex PCR, while the TCRdb copy is restricted to in-frame clones and leaves out a portion. The sample includes hundreds of thousands of clones, approximately 12% seen only once; the top ten take 0.015% to 0.02%. The sequenced material came from naive CD4+ T cells from blood. Receptors were obtained from a man younger than 30 in good health. The CDR3 runs from the conserved cysteine through the conserved F or W. A D gene is named only where the DNA matches it firmly. Where a row states a size, it is once, few, many or the class of an expanded clone; other rows omit it.

NA	16	TRBV4-3	TRBJ2-7	NA	TGCGCCAGCAGCCAAGATCTACCCCTGAGCTCCTACGAGCAGTACTTC	CASSQDLPLSSYEQYF
few	15	TRBV19	TRBJ1-5	NA	TGTGCCAGTGTGGGGAGGAACACGCCCAATCAGCCCCAGCATTTT	CASVGRNTPNQPQHF
NA	16	TRBV9	TRBJ2-1	NA	TGTGCCAGCAGCGTAGCGGAGGGGCGATCAGTCCCGGAGCAGTTCTTC	CASSVAEGRSVPEQFF
few	13	TRBV4-2	TRBJ2-5	NA	TGTGCCAGCAGCCCGACAGGACAAGAGACCCAGTACTTC	CASSPTGQETQYF
once	12	TRBV7-2	TRBJ1-1	NA	TGTGCCAGCAGCCCCCGGAACACTGAAGCTTTCTTT	CASSPRNTEAFF
NA	15	TRBV4-1	TRBJ2-3	NA	TGCGCCAGCAGCCGTAAGAGCGGGAGCACAGATACGCAGTATTTT	CASSRKSGSTDTQYF
NA	14	TRBV30	TRBJ1-4	NA	TGTGCCTGGAGTGGAGAAGGGGTTAATGAAAAACTGTTTTTT	CAWSGEGVNEKLFF
NA	15	TRBV5-1	TRBJ1-2	NA	TGCGCCAGCAGCTTGGCCCTACAGGGTGTCTATGGCTACACCTTC	CASSLALQGVYGYTF
few	16	TRBV6-5	TRBJ2-6	NA	TGTGCCAGCAGTTACGCGGGGAGCTCTGGGGCCAACGTCCTGACTTTC	CASSYAGSSGANVLTF
few	12	TRBV7-9	TRBJ2-7	NA	TGTGCCAGCAGCCCCGGACAGAGCAAGCAGTACTTC	CASSPGQSKQYF
NA	15	TRBV7-2	TRBJ2-7	NA	TGTGCCAGCAGTAAAAGGAACAGGGCTGCGGCCGAGCAGTACTTC	CASSKRNRAAAEQYF
NA	14	TRBV5-4	TRBJ2-5	TRBD2	TGTGCCAGCAGCCGGCGGGGGGGCCAGGAGACCCAGTACTTC	CASSRRGGQETQYF
few	15	TRBV7-9	TRBJ1-5	NA	TGTGCCAGCAGACCGATAAAGGGGCCGAGGCAGCCCCAGCATTTT	CASRPIKGPRQPQHF
NA	14	TRBV9	TRBJ1-4	NA	TGTGCCAGCAGCGCGACAGGAAATAATGAAAAACTGTTTTTT	CASSATGNNEKLFF
NA	14	TRBV7-3	TRBJ2-1	NA	TGTGCCAGCAGCTTATCGCTTGGCACCCATGAGCAGTTCTTC	CASSLSLGTHEQFF
many	15	TRBV7-9	TRBJ2-1	NA	TGTGCCAGCAGCTTAGCGATGTCTAGTATCGATGAGCAGTTCTTC	CASSLAMSSIDEQFF
NA	16	TRBV6-6	TRBJ2-7	NA	TGTGCCAGCAGTTACCTCGGGATCGCGAGCTCCTACGAGCAGTACTTC	CASSYLGIASSYEQYF
NA	12	TRBV30	TRBJ1-1	NA	TGTGCCTGGAGAATAGGGGGACCTGAAGCTTTCTTT	CAWRIGGPEAFF
few	13	TRBV28	TRBJ2-3	TRBD1	TGTGCCAGCTACAGGGGAGTGAGAGATACGCAGTATTTT	CASYRGVRDTQYF
few	15	TRBV13	TRBJ2-2	TRBD1	TGTGCCAGCAGCCGGGGACAGAGGAACACCGGGGAGCTGTTTTTT	CASSRGQRNTGELFF